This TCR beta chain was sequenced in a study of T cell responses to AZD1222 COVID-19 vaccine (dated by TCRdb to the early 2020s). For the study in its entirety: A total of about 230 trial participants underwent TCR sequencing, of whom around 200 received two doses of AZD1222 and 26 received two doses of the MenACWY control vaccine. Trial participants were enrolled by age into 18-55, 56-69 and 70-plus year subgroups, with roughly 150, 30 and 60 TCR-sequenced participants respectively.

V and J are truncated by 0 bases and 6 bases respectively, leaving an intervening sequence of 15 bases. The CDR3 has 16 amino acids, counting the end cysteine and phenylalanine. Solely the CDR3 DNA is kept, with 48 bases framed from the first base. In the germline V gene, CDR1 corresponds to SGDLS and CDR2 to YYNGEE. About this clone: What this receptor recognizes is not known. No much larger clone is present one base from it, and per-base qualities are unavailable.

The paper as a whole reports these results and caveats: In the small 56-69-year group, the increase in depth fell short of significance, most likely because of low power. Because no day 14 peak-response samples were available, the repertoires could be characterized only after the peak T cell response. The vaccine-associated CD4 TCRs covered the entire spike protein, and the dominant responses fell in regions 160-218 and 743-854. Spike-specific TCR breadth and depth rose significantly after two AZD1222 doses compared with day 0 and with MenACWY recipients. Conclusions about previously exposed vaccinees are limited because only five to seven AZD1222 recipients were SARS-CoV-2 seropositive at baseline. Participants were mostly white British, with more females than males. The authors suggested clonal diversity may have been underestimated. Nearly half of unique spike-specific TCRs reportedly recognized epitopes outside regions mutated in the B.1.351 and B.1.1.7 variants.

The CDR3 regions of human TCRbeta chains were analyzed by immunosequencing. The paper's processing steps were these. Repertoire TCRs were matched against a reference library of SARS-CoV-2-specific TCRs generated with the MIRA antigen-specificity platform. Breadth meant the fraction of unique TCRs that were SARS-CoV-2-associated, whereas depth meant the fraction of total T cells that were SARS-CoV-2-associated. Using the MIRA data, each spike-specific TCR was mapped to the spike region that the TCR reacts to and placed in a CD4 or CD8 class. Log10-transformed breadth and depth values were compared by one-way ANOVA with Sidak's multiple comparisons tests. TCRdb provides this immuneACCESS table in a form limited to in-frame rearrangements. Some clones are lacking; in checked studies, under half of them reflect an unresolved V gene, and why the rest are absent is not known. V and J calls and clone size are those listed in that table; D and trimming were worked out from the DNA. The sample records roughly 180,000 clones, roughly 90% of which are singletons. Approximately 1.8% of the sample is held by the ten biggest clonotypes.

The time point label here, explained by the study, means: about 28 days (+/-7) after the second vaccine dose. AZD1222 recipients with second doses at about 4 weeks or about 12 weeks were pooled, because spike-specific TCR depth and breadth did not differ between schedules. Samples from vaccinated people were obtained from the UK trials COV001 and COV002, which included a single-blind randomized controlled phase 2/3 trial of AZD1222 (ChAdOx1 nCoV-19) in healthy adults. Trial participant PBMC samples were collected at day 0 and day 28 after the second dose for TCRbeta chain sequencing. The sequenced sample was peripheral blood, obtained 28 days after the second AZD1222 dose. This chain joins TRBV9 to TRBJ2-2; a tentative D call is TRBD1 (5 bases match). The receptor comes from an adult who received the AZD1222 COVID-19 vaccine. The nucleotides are TGTGCCAGCAGCGTAGTAGGGTCAGGGTATGCCGGGGAGCTGTTTTTT. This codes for CASSVVGSGYAGELFF.